Reported below is one T cell receptor (beta chain). These data are taken from a study of T cells in Graves' hyperthyroidism and ophthalmopathy. Using RNA transcripts as the source, TCR beta CDR3 regions were amplified. Initially, a first-round RT-PCR of the TCR CDR3 employed the HTBI primer set. MiXCR, applied by TCRdb to the multiplex PCR reads, yields one record per CDR3 protein. The table records fewer than 500,000 distinct CDR3 sequences, more than 14% of them present only once. The CDR3 is 15 residues long. Trimming at V came to 3 bases and at J to 4 bases, leaving 5 bases not matched to a gene. The germline CDR1 and CDR2 sequences are GTSNPN and SVGIG (reference sequence).

The sequencing sample was made of blood. This receptor was identified in a woman in her twenties or thirties with Graves' ophthalmopathy. The chain employs TRBV30 and TRBJ1-5; 11 positions match TRBD1. CDR3 region: CAWSLGTGGNQPQHF. CDR3 DNA sequence: TGTGCCTGGAGCCTCGGGACAGGGGGTAATCAGCCCCAGCATTTT.